This T cell receptor (beta chain) was obtained from a study of response to subunit inactivated influenza vaccine. Study observations and caveats: With each seasonal influenza vaccination, the authors suggested, few new T cells are recruited.

Each CDR3 protein gets one entry after TCRdb re-called the RT-PCR reads with MiXCR. The table records about 520,000 distinct CDR3 sequences, roughly 27% of them present only once. CDR1 LNHNV and CDR2 YYDKDF come from the germline V gene (reference sequence). The CDR3 is made up of 15 amino acids. With 3 bases removed from V and 8 bases from J, the gap between germline ends came to 16 bases. This clonotype appeared a few times. The antigen is unknown. This receptor was obtained from a man between 45 and 60 years old who received an inactivated influenza vaccine. The J gene is TRBJ1-4, the V gene TRBV15; a possible D gene is TRBD1 (6 bases). The sequenced sample was CD4+ T cells sorted from PBMCs, obtained around 5 days after vaccination. The CDR3 coding sequence is TGTGCCACCAGCAGGGGGGCTCTACCGAAGGAAAAACTGTTTTTT. Translated, it gives CATSRGALPKEKLFF.